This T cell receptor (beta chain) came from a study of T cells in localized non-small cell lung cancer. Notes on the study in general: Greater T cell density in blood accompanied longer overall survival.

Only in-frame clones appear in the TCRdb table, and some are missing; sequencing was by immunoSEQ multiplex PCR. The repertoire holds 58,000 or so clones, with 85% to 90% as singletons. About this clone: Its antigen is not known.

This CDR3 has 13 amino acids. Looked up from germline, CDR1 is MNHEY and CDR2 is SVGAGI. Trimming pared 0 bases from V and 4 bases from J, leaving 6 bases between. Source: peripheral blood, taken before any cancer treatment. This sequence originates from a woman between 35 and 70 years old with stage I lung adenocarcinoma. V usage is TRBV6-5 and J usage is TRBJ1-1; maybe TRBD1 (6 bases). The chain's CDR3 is CASSYSGGTEAFF. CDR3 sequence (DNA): TGTGCCAGCAGTTACTCAGGGGGCACTGAAGCTTTCTTT.